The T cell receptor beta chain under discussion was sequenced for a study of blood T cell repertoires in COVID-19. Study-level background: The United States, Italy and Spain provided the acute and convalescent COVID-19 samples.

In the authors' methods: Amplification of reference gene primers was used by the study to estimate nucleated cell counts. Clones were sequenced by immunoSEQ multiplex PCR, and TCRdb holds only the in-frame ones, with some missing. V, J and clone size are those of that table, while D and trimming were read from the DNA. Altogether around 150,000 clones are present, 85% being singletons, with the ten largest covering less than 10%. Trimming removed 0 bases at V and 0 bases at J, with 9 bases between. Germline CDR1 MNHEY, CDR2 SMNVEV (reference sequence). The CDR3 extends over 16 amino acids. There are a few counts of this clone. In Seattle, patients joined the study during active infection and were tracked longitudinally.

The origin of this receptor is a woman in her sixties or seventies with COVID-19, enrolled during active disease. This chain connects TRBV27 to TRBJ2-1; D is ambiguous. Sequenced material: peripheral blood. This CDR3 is CASSLSYFSSYNEQFF. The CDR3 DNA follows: TGTGCCAGCAGTTTATCCTACTTTAGCTCCTACAATGAGCAGTTCTTC.